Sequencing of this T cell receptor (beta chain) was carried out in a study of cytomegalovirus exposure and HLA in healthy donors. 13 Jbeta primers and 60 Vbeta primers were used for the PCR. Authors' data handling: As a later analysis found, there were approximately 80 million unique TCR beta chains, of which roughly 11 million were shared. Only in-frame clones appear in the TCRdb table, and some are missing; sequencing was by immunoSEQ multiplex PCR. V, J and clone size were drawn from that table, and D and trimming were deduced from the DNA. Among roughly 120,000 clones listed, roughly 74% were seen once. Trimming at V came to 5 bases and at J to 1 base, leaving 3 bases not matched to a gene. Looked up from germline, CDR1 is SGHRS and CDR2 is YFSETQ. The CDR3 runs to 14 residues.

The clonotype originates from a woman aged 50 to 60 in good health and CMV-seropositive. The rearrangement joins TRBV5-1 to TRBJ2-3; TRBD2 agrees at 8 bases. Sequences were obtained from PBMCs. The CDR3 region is CASRLTSGTDTQYF. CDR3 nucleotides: TGCGCCAGCAGATTGACTAGCGGCACAGATACGCAGTATTTT.